A selection of T cell receptor beta chains follows, all from one sample in a study of blood T cell repertoires in COVID-19. The method was immunoSEQ multiplex PCR; TCRdb's version includes in-frame clones alone and lacks a portion of them. The sample carries roughly 140,000 clones, roughly 80% recorded once. Sequencing was done on a sample of peripheral blood. Every receptor here comes from an elderly woman with acute or convalescent COVID-19. Each CDR3 is given with its conserved first and last residue. The order of the fields is V gene, D gene, clone size, J gene, CDR3 protein, CDR3 DNA. A D gene is named only where the DNA matches it firmly. The size entry is marked missing in some rows and otherwise reads once, few, many or a size class.

TRBV6-6	-	-	TRBJ2-4	CASSGETAQYF	TGTGCCAGCTCCGGCGAGACAGCTCAGTACTTC
TRBV5-5	TRBD1	-	TRBJ2-4	CASSSRRGTALSGAKNIQYF	TGTGCCAGCAGCTCGAGAAGAGGGACAGCTCTTTCGGGAGCCAAAAACATTCAGTACTTC
TRBV10-3	TRBD1	-	TRBJ2-1	CAISESRGQGRDEQFF	TGTGCCATCAGTGAGTCAAGGGGACAGGGGCGCGATGAGCAGTTCTTC
TRBV3-1/TRBV3-2	TRBD1	-	TRBJ1-1	CASSQGSGGAWTEAFF	TGTGCCAGCAGCCAGGGGTCAGGGGGCGCTTGGACTGAAGCTTTCTTT
TRBV6-6	-	once	TRBJ2-3	CASSYSLNTDTQYF	TGTGCCAGCAGTTACTCACTAAACACAGATACGCAGTATTTT
TRBV7-3	TRBD2	-	TRBJ2-7	CASSLGGTSGSYEQYF	TGTGCCAGCAGCTTGGGGGGGACTAGCGGGAGCTACGAGCAGTACTTC
TRBV20-1	-	-	TRBJ2-5	CSAMRETQYF	TGCAGTGCCATGCGAGAGACCCAGTACTTC
TRBV5-6	-	-	TRBJ1-2	CASSLVQGGGYTF	TGTGCCAGCAGCTTGGTGCAGGGTGGAGGCTACACCTTC
TRBV15	-	-	TRBJ2-7	CATSRDLQGDFYEQYF	TGTGCCACCAGCAGAGATTTACAGGGTGATTTCTACGAGCAGTACTTC
TRBV19	TRBD1	-	TRBJ1-2	CASSPPPGTGAADGYTF	TGTGCCAGTAGTCCTCCCCCCGGGACAGGAGCCGCTGATGGCTACACCTTC
TRBV11-2	-	-	TRBJ2-2	CASTSDTNTGELFF	TGTGCCAGCACCTCGGACACTAACACCGGGGAGCTGTTTTTT
TRBV6-2/TRBV6-3	-	-	TRBJ1-5	CASSPPGNSNQPQHF	TGTGCCAGCAGTCCCCCAGGGAATAGCAATCAGCCCCAGCATTTT
TRBV5-5	-	-	TRBJ1-1	CASRFGVVTEAFF	TGTGCCAGCAGATTCGGAGTAGTCACTGAAGCTTTCTTT
TRBV15	-	-	TRBJ2-2	CATSRSLGGQRTWELFF	TGTGCCACCAGCAGAAGCTTGGGTGGACAGCGAACCTGGGAGCTGTTTTTT
TRBV6-5	-	-	TRBJ1-2	CASMPGIDYGYTF	TGTGCCAGCATGCCGGGAATAGACTATGGCTACACCTTC
TRBV2	-	-	TRBJ2-1	CASSENQNNEQFF	TGTGCCAGCAGTGAAAATCAGAACAATGAGCAGTTCTTC
TRBV6-5	-	-	TRBJ1-1	CASSRGSLNTEAFF	TGTGCCAGCAGTCGAGGGTCGTTGAACACTGAAGCTTTCTTT